The rows below give T cell receptor beta chains drawn from one sample of a study of cytomegalovirus exposure and HLA in healthy donors. Profiled with immunoSEQ multiplex PCR; TCRdb holds only in-frame clones, not every one. The data hold about 120,000 clones, with around 82% observed a single time. Sequenced material: PBMCs. Receptors were obtained from a woman aged 40 to 50 in good health and CMV-seropositive. The CDR3 runs from the conserved cysteine through the conserved F or W. The D gene is left open where the match is weak. Size is stated for part of the rows, as once, few or many counts, or as a class when the clone is expanded.

clone_size	d_call	v_call	j_call	cdr3_aa	cdr3_nt
NA	TRBD2	TRBV6-1	TRBJ2-1	CASSDPGLAGGLDEQFF	TGTGCCAGCAGTGACCCGGGACTAGCGGGAGGGCTGGATGAGCAGTTCTTC
NA	TRBD2	TRBV5-1	TRBJ2-1	CASSLGSRELGHEQFF	TGCGCCAGCAGCTTGGGGTCGCGGGAGTTAGGGCATGAGCAGTTCTTC
NA	TRBD2	TRBV9	TRBJ2-3	CASSLEGLASTDTQYF	TGTGCCAGCAGCCTGGAAGGACTAGCGAGCACAGATACGCAGTATTTT
NA	NA	TRBV7-8	TRBJ2-1	CASSGTKYNEQFF	TGTGCCAGCAGCGGGACAAAATACAATGAGCAGTTCTTC
NA	TRBD2	TRBV7-8	TRBJ2-7	CASSLGRLAGTYEQYF	TGTGCCAGCAGCTTAGGAAGACTAGCGGGAACCTACGAGCAGTACTTC
few	NA	TRBV5-1	TRBJ2-2	CASSSQPGNTGELFF	TGCGCCAGCAGCTCTCAGCCGGGGAACACCGGGGAGCTGTTTTTT
NA	NA	TRBV28	TRBJ1-5	CASSLGSGHQPQHF	TGTGCCAGCAGTTTAGGGTCAGGGCATCAGCCCCAGCATTTT
few	TRBD1	TRBV9	TRBJ1-5	CASSAGTGGVSNQPQHF	TGTGCCAGCAGCGCCGGGACAGGGGGCGTTAGCAATCAGCCCCAGCATTTT
NA	NA	TRBV27	TRBJ2-2	CASSLRWREGTGELFF	TGTGCCAGCAGTTTACGCTGGCGGGAAGGGACCGGGGAGCTGTTTTTT
NA	NA	TRBV6-6	TRBJ2-5	CASSSLQTQYF	TGTGCCAGCAGTTCACTGCAGACCCAGTACTTC
NA	TRBD1	TRBV13	TRBJ1-1	CASSQRDRGANTEAFF	TGTGCCAGCAGCCAACGGGACAGGGGGGCTAACACTGAAGCTTTCTTT